There are a few counts of the clone carrying this T cell receptor (beta chain). The data were obtained in a study of blood T cells in healthy people across ages. Together with a sample-barcoded 5' primer, a J-beta primer mix was included in a second PCR lasting roughly 6 to 12 cycles. Every single cDNA molecule received a tag from a template-switch adaptor with 12 random nucleotides. All samples yielded 2.5 million or more CDR3-containing paired-end reads. MiXCR was run by TCRdb on the 5' RACE reads, yielding one entry per CDR3 protein. The table includes hundreds of thousands of distinct CDR3 sequences, approximately 44% detected once. With each sample, at least 5.5 micrograms of total RNA were extracted. Per the germline V gene, CDR1 is SGHAT and CDR2 is FQNNGV. The CDR3 consists of 15 residues. Trimming pared 1 base from V and 1 base from J, leaving 10 bases between.

The rearrangement uses TRBV11-2 and TRBJ2-5, with D uncertain. This clonotype originated in a man in his 60s in good health. Sequenced sample: blood. CDR3 protein: CASSLVDHAQETQYF. CDR3 sequence (DNA): TGTGCCAGCAGCTTAGTGGACCACGCCCAAGAGACCCAGTACTTC.